These 27 T cell receptor beta chains were sequenced from one sample in a study of T cells and Merkel cell carcinoma outcomes. Only in-frame clones appear in the TCRdb table, and some are missing; sequencing was by immunoSEQ multiplex PCR. The table shows around 330 clones, with just over 85% occurring only once. Sequencing was done on a sample of tumor tissue from Merkel cell carcinoma. The receptors shown here come from a human donor with Merkel cell carcinoma. Some clones in this sample may be carry-over from other donors' samples.

The rearrangement uses TRBV7-3 and TRBJ2-7, with TRBD2 as a possible D gene (6 bases). CDR3 size: 14 residues. Deletions cut 5 bases from V and 2 bases from J, with 13 bases between. CDR1 is SGHTA and CDR2 is FQGTGA in the germline V gene. The CDR3 loop reads CASSPTAGTYEQYF. CDR3 in DNA: TGTGCCAGCAGCCCAACGGCGGGAACCTACGAGCAGTACTTC.

About this clone: The same CDR3 can be traced to other DNA sequences in this sample. J is TRBJ2-1 and V is TRBV4-3, with D possibly being TRBD2 (6 bases). The CDR3 consists of 16 residues. Per germline, CDR1 LGHNA and CDR2 YSLEER. Trimming removed 6 bases from V and 7 bases from J, with 22 bases in between. The CDR3 region has the DNA TGCGCCAGCAGTCGAGGCGGAGGGGTGGCTGGGAATGAGCAGTTCTTC. This sequence encodes CASSRGGGVAGNEQFF.

The chain carries TRBV5-5 and TRBJ2-3; D remains unclear. Germline V CDR1 and CDR2: SGHKS, YYEKEE (reference sequence). Trimming shortened V by 0 bases and J by 11 bases, and 22 bases separated the two germline ends. This CDR3 contains 16 residues. The CDR3, as DNA: TGTGCCAGCAGCTTGGACTTGGATAGTGGCGGAACGAGGCAGTATTTT. This gives the protein CASSLDLDSGGTRQYF.

The gene calls are TRBV28 and TRBJ2-5; D might be TRBD1 or TRBD2, each matching 5 bases. The J call is uncertain, as TRBJ2-7 better fits the DNA end. This CDR3 is 16 amino acids long. Germline CDR1 MDHEN, CDR2 SYDVKM. The CDR3 coding sequence is TGTGCCAGCACCCCCGGGTGGGGGACGAGCTCCTACGAGCAGTACTTC. This sequence encodes CASTPGWGTSSYEQYF.

As for this clone: An end of the junction differs from the germline gene, which may be a read error. The chain uses TRBV18 and TRBJ1-1; D might be TRBD1 (6 bases). The CDR3 loop spans 14 amino acids. The V gene's germline CDR1 is KGHSH and CDR2 LQKENI. The CDR3 nucleotides read TGTGCCAGCTCACCGGCGGGGGCTATTACTGAAGTTTTCTTT. Translated, it gives CASSPAGAITEVFF.

V gene TRBV23-1 combines with J gene TRBJ2-7; D unclear. TRBV23-1 falls under the ORF class, with uncertain function. This CDR3 comprises 15 residues. The V end lost 0 bases, the J end lost 1 base, and 10 bases lay between the germline ends. CDR3 coding DNA: TGCGCCAGCAGTCAATCGTGGCAGGTTTCCTACGAGCAGTACTTC. Translating gives CASSQSWQVSYEQYF.

The CDR3 protein is CASSLTPGNRGYTF. The CDR3 DNA reads TGTGCCAGCAGCTTAACTCCGGGCAACAGGGGCTACACCTTC. The chain has TRBV7-3 and TRBJ1-2, with a weak D call TRBD1 (5 bases). V lost 0 bases to trimming and J lost 8 bases, with 13 bases between them. There are 14 residues in the CDR3. Germline loops: CDR1 SGHTA, CDR2 FQGTGA.

CDR3 DNA sequence: TGTGCCAGCAGTACGGGACATACGCAGTATTTT. Its translation: CASSTGHTQYF. This chain uses TRBV6-5 with TRBJ2-3; either TRBD1 or TRBD2 may supply D (5 bases each). Deletions cut 5 bases from V and 7 bases from J, with 7 bases between. CDR3 length equals 11 residues. Germline-derived CDR1 and CDR2 are MNHEY and SVGAGI.

The genes are TRBV28 and TRBJ2-3; 7 nucleotides line up with TRBD2. The junction had 7 bases not matched to a gene; V was cut back by 5 bases and J by 2 bases. The CDR3 has 15 residues. The germline V gene encodes CDR1 MDHEN and CDR2 SYDVKM. The CDR3: CASSLPSGHTDTQYF. The CDR3 DNA sequence: TGTGCCAGCAGTCTCCCTAGCGGACACACAGATACGCAGTATTTT.

The chain is built from TRBV5-1 and TRBJ2-5, with 7 bases fitting TRBD1. The CDR3 extends over 16 amino acids. V lost 4 bases to trimming and J lost 4 bases; unmatched junction nucleotides: 13. Germline V gene data show CDR1 as SGHRS and CDR2 as YFSETQ. The chain's CDR3 is CASSPGISGGPETQYF. The CDR3, as DNA: TGCGCCAGCAGCCCCGGGATATCAGGGGGTCCAGAGACCCAGTACTTC.

The J gene is TRBJ2-1, the V gene TRBV11-2, with 7 bases that match TRBD2. Germline CDR1 SGHAT, CDR2 FQNNGV. The length of the CDR3 is 16 residues. Unmatched junction bases numbered 6, after V lost 0 bases and J lost 4 bases. The CDR3 spells CASSLDAGVKYNEQFF. CDR3 DNA: TGTGCCAGCAGCTTAGATGCGGGGGTGAAGTACAATGAGCAGTTCTTC.

The chain has TRBV18 and TRBJ2-6; TRBD2 might be the D (5 bases). CDR1 and CDR2 from the germline V gene are KGHSH and LQKENI. Deletions cut 6 bases from V and 3 bases from J, with 9 bases between. The CDR3 totals 14 residues. CDR3 region: CASSRAFGANVLTF. The DNA for the CDR3 is TGTGCCAGCTCGAGGGCATTTGGGGCCAACGTCCTGACTTTC.

This chain links TRBV12-2 with TRBJ2-6. TRBV12-2 counts as a pseudogene. This CDR3 region has 17 residues. The CDR3 here is CASRRRATQSRANVLTF. CDR3 nucleotides: TGTGCAAGTCGCAGGCGTGCCACACAAAGTCGGGCCAACGTCCTGACTTTC.

V gene TRBV6-5 combines with J gene TRBJ1-5; maybe TRBD1 (6 bases). CDR1 is MNHEY, CDR2 SVGAGI, per germline. V gave up 2 bases and J gave up 0 bases, with 11 bases separating them. The CDR3 is 16 residues long. The CDR3 region is CASSYGTPTSNQPQHF. In DNA form, the CDR3 reads TGTGCCAGCAGTTACGGGACACCGACTAGCAATCAGCCCCAGCATTTT.

The genes are TRBV2 and TRBJ2-1; TRBD2 aligns across 11 bases. Trimming cost V 5 bases and J 5 bases; bases outside gene matches: 8. The CDR3 totals 16 residues. Germline V gene lookup returns CDR1 SNHLY and CDR2 FYNNEI. The CDR3, as DNA: TGTGCCAGCAGTTCACCGGGACTAGCGGCCCACAATGAGCAGTTCTTC. This encodes CASSSPGLAAHNEQFF.

The chain recombines TRBV19 with TRBJ1-5; D gene uncertain. The germline gives CDR1 LNHDA, CDR2 SQIVND (reference sequence). The CDR3 loop spans 10 amino acids. Trimming cost V 6 bases and J 3 bases, with 0 bases left between them. The CDR3 here is CASSNQPQHF. CDR3 in DNA: TGTGCCAGTAGCAATCAGCCCCAGCATTTT.

This clone was seen once. The V gene is TRBV7-8, the J gene TRBJ1-1; TRBD1 matches at 7 bases. Germline CDR1 and CDR2: SGHVS and FQNEAQ. This CDR3 region has 14 residues. V dropped 5 bases and J dropped 4; count of bases not matched to a gene: 7. The CDR3 nucleotides read TGTGCCAGCAGCAACAGGGGATGGAGCACTGAAGCTTTCTTT. This encodes CASSNRGWSTEAFF.

The V gene is TRBV7-9, the J gene TRBJ2-7, with D hard to call. Trimming shortened V by 5 bases and J by 2 bases, and 7 bases separated the two germline ends. The germline V gene has CDR1 SEHNR and CDR2 FQNEAQ (reference sequence). There are 12 residues in the CDR3. The CDR3 coding sequence is TGTGCCAGCAGCGCGATTACCTACGAGCAGTACTTC. Translating gives CASSAITYEQYF.

This clone was seen only a few times. This chain joins TRBV28 and TRBJ1-2; D not resolved. The CDR3 length is 16 residues. Germline V CDR1 and CDR2: MDHEN, SYDVKM. Trimming took off 3 bases at V and 8 bases at J, with 22 bases between the two ends. The CDR3: CASSLTVTSLPGGYTF. CDR3 bases: TGTGCCAGCAGTTTGACCGTAACCTCCCTTCCGGGGGGCTACACCTTC.

The genes are TRBV14 and TRBJ2-7, with D tentatively TRBD1 or TRBD2 (6 bases each). Germline values: CDR1 SGHDN, CDR2 FVKESK. Trimming pared 4 bases from V and 3 bases from J, leaving 13 bases between. The CDR3 has 14 residues. The CDR3, as DNA: TGTGCCAGCAGCCCCGCGGGGACAAACTACGAGCAGTACTTC. Translated, it gives CASSPAGTNYEQYF.

This chain uses TRBV2 with TRBJ1-5, with D unclear. Germline CDR1 is SNHLY and CDR2 is FYNNEI. The length of the CDR3 is 13 residues. V lost 5 bases, J lost 5 bases, and 10 bases lay in between. Here the CDR3 DNA reads TGTGCCAGCAGTCCTGACACTTATCAGCCCCAGCATTTT. It translates to CASSPDTYQPQHF.

CDR3 sequence: CASSDEGGQQYF. The CDR3 nucleotides are TGTGCCAGCAGTGATGAAGGGGGCCAGCAGTACTTC. The gene calls are TRBV6-1 and TRBJ2-7; TRBD1 agrees at 7 bases. This CDR3 has 12 amino acids. Looked up from germline, CDR1 is MNHNS and CDR2 is SASEGT. V shed 3 bases, J shed 8 bases, and the junction held 4 bases outside the gene matches.

This clone appeared once. The chain is built from TRBV2 and TRBJ1-4, with TRBD1 matching over 7 bases. V was clipped by 2 bases and J by 7 bases; unmatched bases: 4. Germline CDR1 and CDR2: SNHLY and FYNNEI. This CDR3 is built from 14 residues. The chain's CDR3 is CASSEWTGSEKLFF. CDR3 DNA: TGTGCCAGCAGTGAATGGACAGGTAGTGAAAAACTGTTTTTT.

Comment on this clone: Other nucleotide sequences from this sample produce the same CDR3. The V gene is TRBV4-3, the J gene TRBJ2-1, with D possibly TRBD2 on 6 matching bases. The CDR3 length is 16 residues. Trimming shortened V by 4 bases and J by 7 bases, and 20 bases separated the two germline ends. The V gene's germline CDR1 is LGHNA and CDR2 YSLEER. CDR3 loop: CASSRGGGVAGNEQFF. The CDR3, as DNA: TGCGCCAGCAGCCGAGGCGGAGGGGTGGCTGGGAATGAGCAGTTCTTC.

V usage is TRBV9 and J usage is TRBJ2-1; D is unresolved. V was shortened by 3 bases and J by 0 bases, with 13 bases between the two germline ends. CDR1 is SGDLS, CDR2 YYNGEE, per germline. This CDR3 region has 16 residues. As DNA, the CDR3 is TGTGCCAGCAGCGCCCCTTCACTTAGCTCCTACAATGAGCAGTTCTTC. Translating it yields CASSAPSLSSYNEQFF.

The genes are TRBV7-8 and TRBJ1-5; the D gene is possibly TRBD1 (6 bases). The CDR3 runs to 16 residues. V was clipped by 4 bases and J by 1 base, with 14 bases between them. Germline loops: CDR1 SGHVS, CDR2 FQNEAQ. As DNA, the CDR3 is TGTGCCAGCAGCTGGGGTCGGGGGGCGAGCAATCAGCCCCAGCATTTT. As protein: CASSWGRGASNQPQHF. The full variable domain, rest sourced from reference TRBV7-8 and TRBJ1-5, is GAGVSQSPRYKVAKRGQDVALRCDPISGHVSLFWYQQALGQGPEFLTYFQNEAQLDKSGLPSDRFFAERPEGSVSTLKIQRTQQEDSAVYLCASSWGRGASNQPQHFGDGTRLSIL.

The rearrangement links TRBV14 to TRBJ2-1, with a tentative D call TRBD1 (6 bases). The germline V gene has CDR1 SGHDN and CDR2 FVKESK. CDR3 length equals 14 residues. V lost 4 bases, J lost 8 bases, and 15 bases lay in between. The CDR3: CASSPAPWGHEQFF. The CDR3, as DNA: TGTGCCAGCAGCCCTGCCCCTTGGGGGCATGAGCAGTTCTTC.